A selection of T cell receptor beta chains follows, all from one sample in a study of blood T cell repertoires in COVID-19. The repertoire was sequenced with immunoSEQ multiplex PCR; TCRdb's copy has only in-frame clones and lacks some. The profile shows tens of thousands of clones, roughly 82% of them singletons. Sequencing was carried out using peripheral blood. The receptors shown here come from an elderly man with active COVID-19. The CDR3 runs from the conserved cysteine through the conserved F or W. The D gene is left open where the match is weak. Clone size, where shown, is once, few, many, or a class for clones that have expanded.

CDR3 DNA: TGTGCCAGCAGCTTAACCCCGGGGGGTGTCAATGAGCAGTTCTTC
CDR3 protein: CASSLTPGGVNEQFF
J gene: TRBJ2-1
D gene: TRBD2
clone size: -
V gene: TRBV7-3

CDR3 DNA: TGTGCCAGCTCACCTATCGGGACAGGGGTTAAAGGGACTGAAGCTTTCTTT
CDR3 protein: CASSPIGTGVKGTEAFF
J gene: TRBJ1-1
D gene: TRBD1
clone size: -
V gene: TRBV18

CDR3 DNA: TGTGCCAGCAGGGCGGGGAGCGGAAACTACAATGAGCAGTTCTTC
CDR3 protein: CASRAGSGNYNEQFF
J gene: TRBJ2-1
D gene: -
clone size: -
V gene: TRBV27

CDR3 DNA: TGTGCCAGCACGACAGGACAAGCGAACACTGAAGCTTTCTTT
CDR3 protein: CASTTGQANTEAFF
J gene: TRBJ1-1
D gene: -
clone size: -
V gene: TRBV5-4

CDR3 DNA: TGCAGTGCTAGTTGGCACAGACAGAACACTGAAGCTTTCTTT
CDR3 protein: CSASWHRQNTEAFF
J gene: TRBJ1-1
D gene: -
clone size: -
V gene: TRBV20-1

CDR3 DNA: TGTGCCAGCAGCGCCGACAGGGGGCGACAGCCCCAGCATTTT
CDR3 protein: CASSADRGRQPQHF
J gene: TRBJ1-5
D gene: TRBD1
clone size: -
V gene: TRBV7-2

CDR3 DNA: TGTGCCAGCAGTTTCTCCGGACTAGCGGGGGGCACTAACAATGAGCAGTTCTTC
CDR3 protein: CASSFSGLAGGTNNEQFF
J gene: TRBJ2-1
D gene: TRBD2
clone size: -
V gene: TRBV7-2

CDR3 DNA: TGTGCCAGCGCACGGGGTCTGGACACTGAAGCTTTCTTT
CDR3 protein: CASARGLDTEAFF
J gene: TRBJ1-1
D gene: -
clone size: -
V gene: TRBV25-1

CDR3 DNA: TGTGCCACCAGCAGGGGCAGAACCTACGAGCAGTACTTC
CDR3 protein: CATSRGRTYEQYF
J gene: TRBJ2-7
D gene: -
clone size: -
V gene: TRBV15

CDR3 DNA: TGTGCCAGCAGTTCCGTACAGGGAAGGGGGTACGAGCAGTACTTC
CDR3 protein: CASSSVQGRGYEQYF
J gene: TRBJ2-7
D gene: -
clone size: -
V gene: TRBV6-2/TRBV6-3

CDR3 DNA: TGTGCCACGAAGGGGTGGGGTAAGGAGGAGACCCAGTACTTC
CDR3 protein: CATKGWGKEETQYF
J gene: TRBJ2-5
D gene: -
clone size: few
V gene: TRBV10-3

CDR3 DNA: TGTGCCAGCAGTCCGAGCGGGAGGGCCAGGAGCGAGCAGTACTTC
CDR3 protein: CASSPSGRARSEQYF
J gene: TRBJ2-7
D gene: TRBD2
clone size: few
V gene: TRBV7-9

CDR3 DNA: TGTGCCAGCAGCTTAGGGCTAGCGGGAGTTTCTTACGAGCAGTACTTC
CDR3 protein: CASSLGLAGVSYEQYF
J gene: TRBJ2-7
D gene: TRBD2
clone size: -
V gene: TRBV11-2

CDR3 DNA: TGCGCCAGCAGCCAACAACCCCTAGCGGGAGGGCCTCCTGAGCAGTTCTTC
CDR3 protein: CASSQQPLAGGPPEQFF
J gene: TRBJ2-1
D gene: TRBD2
clone size: -
V gene: TRBV4-1

CDR3 DNA: TGTGCCAGCTCAGCAACTTGGACTAGCGGGGGTTTAAACGAGCAGTACTTC
CDR3 protein: CASSATWTSGGLNEQYF
J gene: TRBJ2-7
D gene: TRBD2
clone size: -
V gene: TRBV18

CDR3 DNA: TGTGCCTTAGCAGACAGGGGGCGCGGGGTGAACACTGAAGCTTTCTTT
CDR3 protein: CALADRGRGVNTEAFF
J gene: TRBJ1-1
D gene: TRBD1
clone size: -
V gene: TRBV30

CDR3 DNA: TGTGCCAGCAGCTCCCCGGGACTAGCGAAAGATACGCAGTATTTT
CDR3 protein: CASSSPGLAKDTQYF
J gene: TRBJ2-3
D gene: TRBD2
clone size: once
V gene: TRBV5-8

CDR3 DNA: TGTGCCAGCAGCCAATTTTGGGCTCTAGCGGGAGCTGACAATGAGCAGTTCTTC
CDR3 protein: CASSQFWALAGADNEQFF
J gene: TRBJ2-1
D gene: TRBD2
clone size: -
V gene: TRBV3-1/TRBV3-2

CDR3 DNA: TGTGCCACCAGCGGCGGGACCTTAAAGGCAGATACGCAGTATTTT
CDR3 protein: CATSGGTLKADTQYF
J gene: TRBJ2-3
D gene: -
clone size: -
V gene: TRBV15

CDR3 DNA: TGTGCCAGCAGCTTTTCTAGCGGGAGGGAGCCCGAGCAGTACTTC
CDR3 protein: CASSFSSGREPEQYF
J gene: TRBJ2-7
D gene: TRBD2
clone size: -
V gene: TRBV6-2/TRBV6-3

CDR3 DNA: TGTGCCAGCCGATCCGCGGCACCTGGTATAGGGGACGAGCAGTACTTC
CDR3 protein: CASRSAAPGIGDEQYF
J gene: TRBJ2-7
D gene: -
clone size: -
V gene: TRBV6-6

CDR3 DNA: TGTGCCAGCAGCCTCCTCACCGGGGAGCTGTTTTTT
CDR3 protein: CASSLLTGELFF
J gene: TRBJ2-2
D gene: -
clone size: -
V gene: TRBV3-1/TRBV3-2

CDR3 DNA: TGTGCCATAACATCCTCAGCAACATCACAGGATGGCGAGCAGTACTTC
CDR3 protein: CAITSSATSQDGEQYF
J gene: TRBJ2-7
D gene: -
clone size: -
V gene: TRBV10-3

CDR3 DNA: TGTGCCAGCAGTCAGCCGTGGGGACTAGCGTACAATGAGCAGTTCTTC
CDR3 protein: CASSQPWGLAYNEQFF
J gene: TRBJ2-1
D gene: TRBD2
clone size: -
V gene: TRBV7-8

CDR3 DNA: TGTGCCAGCAGCTACCGGACAGGGGTTATGAACACTGAAGCTTTCTTT
CDR3 protein: CASSYRTGVMNTEAFF
J gene: TRBJ1-1
D gene: TRBD1
clone size: -
V gene: TRBV5-6

CDR3 DNA: TGCGCCAGCGGGACAGGGGTTAACAATGAGCAGTTCTTC
CDR3 protein: CASGTGVNNEQFF
J gene: TRBJ2-1
D gene: TRBD1
clone size: -
V gene: TRBV5-1

CDR3 DNA: TGTGCCAGCAGCCCCAACCCGGGACTAGCGGGACGAGAGACCCAGTACTTC
CDR3 protein: CASSPNPGLAGRETQYF
J gene: TRBJ2-5
D gene: TRBD2
clone size: -
V gene: TRBV7-3

CDR3 DNA: TGTGCCAGCGGACAGGGGGCTTCCTTTGGGACCCAGTACTTC
CDR3 protein: CASGQGASFGTQYF
J gene: TRBJ2-5
D gene: TRBD1
clone size: -
V gene: TRBV2

CDR3 DNA: TGCGCCAGCAAGAAGGGGTCTACAGGGAGGAACACTGAAGCTTTCTTT
CDR3 protein: CASKKGSTGRNTEAFF
J gene: TRBJ1-1
D gene: -
clone size: -
V gene: TRBV10-2

CDR3 DNA: TGTGCCAGCTCCGGGGATAGTTTCTACGAGCAGTACTTC
CDR3 protein: CASSGDSFYEQYF
J gene: TRBJ2-7
D gene: -
clone size: -
V gene: TRBV7-9

CDR3 DNA: TGTGCCAGTAATTATGCAGGGGGCTCTAACTATGGCTACACCTTC
CDR3 protein: CASNYAGGSNYGYTF
J gene: TRBJ1-2
D gene: TRBD1
clone size: few
V gene: TRBV19

CDR3 DNA: TGTGCCAGCAGCACTAGCACAGATACGCAGTATTTT
CDR3 protein: CASSTSTDTQYF
J gene: TRBJ2-3
D gene: -
clone size: few
V gene: TRBV5-4

CDR3 DNA: TGTGCCAGCAGCTTAGCCAGTCCCGGGACTAGCGGGGGGGCTCTTTTCTACGAGCAGTACTTC
CDR3 protein: CASSLASPGTSGGALFYEQYF
J gene: TRBJ2-7
D gene: TRBD2
clone size: -
V gene: TRBV7-2

CDR3 DNA: TGTGCCAGTAGGACAGGGGTTGACACCTTC
CDR3 protein: CASRTGVDTF
J gene: TRBJ1-2
D gene: TRBD1
clone size: -
V gene: TRBV19

CDR3 DNA: TGTGCCAGCAGTTTAAGGGGTCGGACAAATAGCAATCAGCCCCAGCATTTT
CDR3 protein: CASSLRGRTNSNQPQHF
J gene: TRBJ1-5
D gene: -
clone size: few
V gene: TRBV27

CDR3 DNA: TGTGCCATCAGTGAAGGGCGGGAGAGTTCCTACGAGCAGTACTTC
CDR3 protein: CAISEGRESSYEQYF
J gene: TRBJ2-7
D gene: TRBD2
clone size: -
V gene: TRBV10-3